Listed here are 12 T cell receptor beta chains from one sample, sequenced in a study of CD8 T cells in ankylosing spondylitis. Findings and caveats of the study: What seemed typical of ankylosing spondylitis blood was a TCR beta motif built from fewer than ten highly homologous variants.

Their antigen targets remain unknown. Each CDR3 protein is one row after TCRdb ran MiXCR on the 5' RACE reads. In the table there are about 540,000 distinct CDR3 sequences, about an eighth of which are singletons. The sequenced sample consisted of blood, either unsorted or a sorted T cell fraction (not recorded which). The receptor source for this set is a male donor with ankylosing spondylitis.

A word on this clonotype: The junction departs from germline at one end; a sequencing error may be responsible. The rearrangement uses TRBV12-3 or TRBV12-4 and TRBJ1-1; 7 bases align to TRBD1. This CDR3 spans 17 amino acids. CDR3 DNA: TGTGCCTGCAGTGCCCCTCAGGGACAGATAGTGAACACTGAAGCTTTCTTT. Protein: CACSAPQGQIVNTEAFF.

The rearrangement uses TRBV20-1 and TRBJ1-1; TRBD1 matches at 8 bases. J gave up 2 bases and V 5 bases, and 13 bases lay outside the gene matches. The CDR3 is made up of 16 amino acids. CDR1 DFQATT and CDR2 SNEGSKA come from the germline V gene (reference sequence). The CDR3 bases are TGCAGTGCTGGGAAACTCGGGACAGGCAAAAACACTGAAGCTTTCTTT. It codes for CSAGKLGTGKNTEAFF.

This clonotype was seen repeatedly, ten times or more. The chain has TRBV5-1 and TRBJ1-6; 7 bases agree with TRBD1. The V segment lost 4 bases and the J segment 8 bases; nucleotides outside the gene matches: 6. The CDR3 has 14 residues. Germline V gene data show CDR1 as SGHRS and CDR2 as YFSETQ. The CDR3 sequence: CASSTGTADSPLHF. CDR3 coding DNA: TGCGCCAGCAGCACTGGGACAGCCGATTCACCCCTCCACTTT. The whole variable domain, filled in from reference TRBV5-1 and TRBJ1-6, reads KAGVTQTPRYLIKTRGQQVTLSCSPISGHRSVSWYQQTPGQGLQFLFEYFSETQRNKGNFPGRFSGRQFSNSRSEMNVSTLELGDSALYLCASSTGTADSPLHFGNGTRLTVT.

This clonotype was seen ten or more times. V is TRBV7-2 and J is TRBJ2-3; D is ambiguous. The germline V gene has CDR1 SGHTA and CDR2 FQGNSA. V gave up 3 bases and J gave up 6 bases, with 7 bases separating them. The CDR3 is 12 amino acids. The CDR3 loop is CASSFSVDTQYF. DNA for the CDR3: TGTGCCAGCAGCTTTAGTGTTGATACGCAGTATTTT.

This chain connects TRBV10-1 to TRBJ2-5; the D is unclear. The CDR3 contains 12 residues. V was clipped by 4 bases and J by 5 bases, with 8 bases between them. Germline V lookup: CDR1 WNHNN, CDR2 SYGVQD (reference sequence). The CDR3 spells CASSAVLETQYF. CDR3 bases: TGCGCCAGCAGTGCTGTTCTGGAGACCCAGTACTTC.

This clonotype was counted only a few times. This rearrangement joins TRBV24-1 to TRBJ2-1; 11 nucleotides match TRBD2. The CDR3 runs 19 residues. The germline gives CDR1 KGHDR, CDR2 SFDVKD. With 3 bases clipped from V and 8 bases from J, the junction kept 17 bases outside the gene matches. Written as DNA, the CDR3 is TGTGCCACCAGTGATGCGGTCGGTAGCGGGAGGGCACGGACTGATGAGCAGTTCTTC. As protein: CATSDAVGSGRARTDEQFF.

This clonotype has only a few counts. The V and J genes are TRBV2 and TRBJ2-7, with a weak D call TRBD1 (5 bases). Trimming pared 6 bases from V and 5 bases from J, leaving 11 bases between. CDR1 is SNHLY and CDR2 is FYNNEI in the germline V gene. This CDR3 contains 12 residues. CDR3 sequence: CASRGQGHEQYV. The CDR3 coding sequence is TGTGCCAGCAGAGGACAAGGGCACGAGCAGTACGTC.

V gene TRBV6-5 combines with J gene TRBJ2-1, with D maybe TRBD1 (6 bases). Germline loops: CDR1 MNHEY, CDR2 SVGAGI. Trimming removed 0 bases at V and 6 bases at J, with 9 bases between. This CDR3 has 14 amino acids. The CDR3 loop reads CASSYSPQGNEQFF. CDR3 DNA sequence: TGTGCCAGCAGTTACTCTCCACAGGGCAATGAGCAGTTCTTC.

The chain links TRBV2 to TRBJ2-5; TRBD1 or TRBD2 may be the D gene (6 bases each). The V end lost 5 bases, the J end lost 2 bases, and 18 bases lay between the germline ends. The CDR3 spans 16 residues. Germline V CDR1 and CDR2: SNHLY, FYNNEI. CDR3 nucleotides: TGTGCCAGCAGTTGGGGGTCGGCGGGGACACAAGAGACCCAGTACTTC. The encoded protein is CASSWGSAGTQETQYF.

The chain carries TRBV20-1 and TRBJ2-7; 7 positions match TRBD2. CDR3 length equals 14 residues. From germline, CDR1 is DFQATT and CDR2 SNEGSKA (reference sequence). Trimming at V came to 6 bases and at J to 2 bases, leaving 10 bases not matched to a gene. The CDR3, as DNA: TGCAGTGCCAGGAAGAGCGGGACCACCTACGAGCAGTACTTC. It translates to CSARKSGTTYEQYF.

The V and J genes are TRBV5-1 and TRBJ2-2, with 9 bases identical to TRBD2. CDR3 length: 17 residues. With 0 bases clipped from V and 4 bases from J, the junction kept 7 bases outside the gene matches. CDR1 is SGHRS and CDR2 is YFSETQ in the germline V gene. CDR3 region: CASSLARAGGPTGELFF. The CDR3 nucleotides are TGCGCCAGCAGCTTGGCCCGTGCGGGAGGGCCCACCGGGGAGCTGTTTTTT.

In its sample, this clonotype was seen many times. This chain joins TRBV12-3 or TRBV12-4 and TRBJ2-1; TRBD2 might be the D (6 bases). This CDR3 is 13 amino acids long. V was shortened by 8 bases and J by 4 bases, with 12 bases between the two germline ends. In DNA, the CDR3 is TGTGCCAGCCACTCCGGGACTTACAATGAGCAGTTCTTC. Its translation is CASHSGTYNEQFF.